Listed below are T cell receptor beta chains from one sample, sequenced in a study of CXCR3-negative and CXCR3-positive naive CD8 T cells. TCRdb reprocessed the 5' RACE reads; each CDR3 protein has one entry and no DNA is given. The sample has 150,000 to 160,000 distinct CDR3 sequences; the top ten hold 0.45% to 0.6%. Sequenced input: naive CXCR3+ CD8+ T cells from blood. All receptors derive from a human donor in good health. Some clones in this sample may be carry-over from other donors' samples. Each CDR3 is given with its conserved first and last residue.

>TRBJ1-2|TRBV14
CASSQVFSGDYGYTF
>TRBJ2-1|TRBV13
CASSHGLAAYNEQFF
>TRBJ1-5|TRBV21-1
CASKTRDRPNQPQHF
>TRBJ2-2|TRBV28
CACQGPTNTGELFF
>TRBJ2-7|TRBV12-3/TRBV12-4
CASSLRGSAGGPYF
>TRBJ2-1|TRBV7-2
CASSLDTGGINEQFF
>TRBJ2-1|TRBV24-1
CATAGGWQGHKYNEQFF
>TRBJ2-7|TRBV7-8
CASSFGPGQGTYEQYF
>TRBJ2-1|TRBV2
CASSTLAGDNEQFF
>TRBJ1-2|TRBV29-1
CSVLGTGTRPIYGYTF
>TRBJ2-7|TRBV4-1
CASSQVGGDYEQYF
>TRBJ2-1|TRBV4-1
CASSQVGLAEQFF
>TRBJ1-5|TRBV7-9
CASSASGQKNQPQHF
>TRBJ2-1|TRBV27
CASSYGGADNEQFF
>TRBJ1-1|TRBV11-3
CASSPGGGEAFF
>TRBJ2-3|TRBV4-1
CASSQGPRGQGTDTQYF
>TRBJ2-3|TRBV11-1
CASSLWIRDSPTDTQYF